Following are 28 T cell receptor beta chains from one sample sequenced in a study of CXCR3-negative and CXCR3-positive naive CD8 T cells. Overall study results and limits: For CXCR3-positive naive cells, TRB CDR3s were more hydrophobic than those of CXCR3-negative naive cells.

No cognate antigen is known for these TCRs. UMI-tagged TRB cDNA libraries were built via 5' RACE. TCRdb derives one entry per CDR3 protein from the 5' RACE reads, leaving out DNA. This sample's table has some 150,000 distinct CDR3 sequences. Sequencing used naive CXCR3+ CD8+ T cells from blood. The subset here: CD45RO-CCR7+CD27+CD95- naive CD8+ T cells expressing CXCR3 (TNR3+). Every receptor here comes from a human donor in good health. Some clones in this sample may be carry-over from other donors' samples.

This sequence joins TRBV9 and TRBJ2-3; without DNA, the TCRdb call of TRBD1 cannot be checked. This CDR3 region has 13 residues. Germline-derived CDR1 and CDR2 are SGDLS and YYNGEE. CDR3 loop: CASSGPGGHTQYF.

The J gene is TRBJ2-7, the V gene TRBV28; TCRdb selects TRBD1, and the lack of DNA leaves this call unchecked. The CDR3 consists of 14 residues. Germline CDR1 and CDR2: MDHEN and SYDVKM. The CDR3 here is CASSPLPTGVEQYF. Filled out from reference TRBV28 and TRBJ2-7, the complete variable domain reads DVKVTQSSRYLVKRTGEKVFLECVQDMDHENMFWYRQDPGLGLRLIYFSYDVKMKEKGDIPEGYSVSREKKERFSLILESASTNQTSMYLCASSPLPTGVEQYFGPGTRLTVT.

The rearrangement links TRBV28 to TRBJ2-3; TCRdb's D call of TRBD2 is untestable without DNA. CDR1 and CDR2 (germline): MDHEN, SYDVKM. This CDR3 region has 15 residues. This CDR3 reads CASSFFASGADTQYF. The entire variable domain, with the rest obtained from reference TRBV28 and TRBJ2-3, is as follows: DVKVTQSSRYLVKRTGEKVFLECVQDMDHENMFWYRQDPGLGLRLIYFSYDVKMKEKGDIPEGYSVSREKKERFSLILESASTNQTSMYLCASSFFASGADTQYFGPGTRLTVL.

The chain couples TRBV21-1 to TRBJ2-3. TRBV21-1 is designated a pseudogene. The CDR3 extends over 14 amino acids. The chain's CDR3 is CASSKIGHLDTQYF.

The rearrangement joins TRBV6-6 to TRBJ2-1; TCRdb's D gene call, TRBD1, goes unchecked for lack of DNA. Germline V gives CDR1 MNHNY, CDR2 SVGAGI (reference sequence). CDR3 length equals 12 residues. The CDR3 spells CAIDVSGRVQFF.

The J gene is TRBJ1-5, the V gene TRBV2. Looked up from germline, CDR1 is SNHLY and CDR2 is FYNNEI. The length of the CDR3 is 16 residues. The CDR3 loop is CASILQGIGPNQPQHF.

The chain recombines TRBV3-1 with TRBJ2-3; TCRdb picks TRBD2, but there is no DNA to check that call. CDR3 length: 17 amino acids. CDR1 and CDR2 from the germline V gene are LGHDT and YNNKEL (reference sequence). CDR3 amino acids: CASSQVITSGETDTQYF.

The CDR3 reads CSVVGGSTDTQYF. V is TRBV29-1 and J is TRBJ2-3; TCRdb gives TRBD1 as the D gene, but with no DNA this cannot be confirmed. In germline, CDR1 is SQVTM, CDR2 ANQGSEA. The CDR3 covers 13 residues.

This chain uses TRBV23-1 with TRBJ2-5; TCRdb proposes TRBD1, but this gene call is untestable without DNA. TRBV23-1 is an ORF, with its function uncertain. The CDR3 length is 16 residues. CDR3 sequence reads: CASKDRDRGIQETQYF.

This chain links TRBV6-5 with TRBJ2-7; TCRdb returns TRBD1, unconfirmable since there is no DNA. The germline CDR1 and CDR2 sequences are MNHEY and SVGAGI. The CDR3 length is 15 residues. The CDR3 loop is CASSYEEGASHEQYF.

The genes are TRBV7-3 and TRBJ2-1; as DNA is missing, the TRBD2 call by TCRdb cannot be tested. Germline loops: CDR1 SGHTA, CDR2 FQGTGA. The CDR3 consists of 14 residues. The CDR3 sequence: CASSLTAGYNEQFF.

V and J are TRBV2 and TRBJ2-7; TCRdb gives TRBD1 as the D gene, but with no DNA this cannot be confirmed. Germline-derived CDR1 and CDR2 are SNHLY and FYNNEI. The CDR3 consists of 16 residues. The CDR3 spells CASSEPLRQVTYEQYF.

This chain uses TRBV28 with TRBJ2-1. The CDR3 sequence is 14 residues long. Germline assignment: CDR1 MDHEN and CDR2 SYDVKM. The CDR3: CASSFVIRDNEQFF.

The chain recombines TRBV12-3 or TRBV12-4 with TRBJ1-2; TCRdb's D gene call, TRBD1, goes unchecked for lack of DNA. The CDR3 loop spans 16 amino acids. Here the CDR3 reads CASSLEDRGWNYGYTF.

This chain uses TRBV29-1 with TRBJ2-5; TCRdb calls TRBD2, which cannot be checked without DNA. This CDR3 contains 14 residues. Germline V lookup: CDR1 SQVTM, CDR2 ANQGSEA. The CDR3 sequence is CSVTTSGGPETQYF.

This chain links TRBV7-6 with TRBJ2-4. Germline V gene lookup returns CDR1 SGHVS and CDR2 FNYEAQ. The CDR3 covers 13 residues. The CDR3 region is CASGGLAKNIQYF.

The chain recombines TRBV9 with TRBJ1-5. The germline gives CDR1 SGDLS, CDR2 YYNGEE. The length of the CDR3 is 15 residues. The CDR3 here is CASSAGSYSNQPQHF.

The gene calls are TRBV4-1 and TRBJ2-7. CDR3 length: 16 amino acids. Germline values: CDR1 MGHRA, CDR2 YSYEKL. The chain's CDR3 is CASSRILGASSYEQYF.

CDR3 protein: CASSRWEETQYF. This sequence joins TRBV7-2 and TRBJ2-5. The CDR3 spans 12 residues. Germline V lookup: CDR1 SGHTA, CDR2 FQGNSA. Variable domain in full (rest from reference TRBV7-2 and TRBJ2-5): GAGVSQSPSNKVTEKGKDVELRCDPISGHTALYWYRQSLGQGLEFLIYFQGNSAPDKSGLPSDRFSAERTGGSVSTLTIQRTQQEDSAVYLCASSRWEETQYFGPGTRLLVL.

The gene calls are TRBV7-6 and TRBJ2-7. The CDR3 has 13 residues. Germline loops: CDR1 SGHVS, CDR2 FNYEAQ. The CDR3 loop reads CASSLEESYEQYF.

The rearrangement uses TRBV12-3 or TRBV12-4 and TRBJ2-1; lacking DNA, the TRBD2 call made by TCRdb goes unchecked. The CDR3 extends over 20 amino acids. The CDR3 loop reads CASSPHRENWGLARYNEQFF.

The chain uses TRBV7-9 and TRBJ2-1; TCRdb designates TRBD1, a call that cannot be tested without DNA. CDR3 length: 11 amino acids. Germline lookup yields CDR1 SEHNR and CDR2 FQNEAQ (reference sequence). The chain's CDR3 is CASSAPSEQFF. The whole variable domain, remainder taken from reference TRBV7-9 and TRBJ2-1, is DTGVSQNPRHKITKRGQNVTFRCDPISEHNRLYWYRQTLGQGPEFLTYFQNEAQLEKSRLLSDRFSAERPKGSFSTLEIQRTEQGDSAMYLCASSAPSEQFFGPGTRLTVL.

The rearrangement uses TRBV4-3 and TRBJ1-1. Germline values: CDR1 LGHNA, CDR2 YSLEER. The CDR3 is 15 residues long. The CDR3 loop is CASSQDGGIPPPAFF.

The CDR3 region is CASLGTGVSGEQYF. This rearrangement joins TRBV13 to TRBJ2-7; TCRdb's D gene call, TRBD1, goes unchecked for lack of DNA. The CDR3 is 14 amino acids. The V gene's germline CDR1 is PRHDT and CDR2 FYEKMQ (reference sequence).

The CDR3 spells CASSPQGDTQYF. This chain links TRBV3-1 with TRBJ2-3; TCRdb selects TRBD1, and the lack of DNA leaves this call unchecked. This CDR3 is 12 amino acids long. Germline-derived CDR1 and CDR2 are LGHDT and YNNKEL (reference sequence).

The chain employs TRBV4-1 and TRBJ1-2; TCRdb names TRBD1, which stays unverified in the absence of DNA. The CDR3 extends over 14 amino acids. Germline CDR1 MGHRA, CDR2 YSYEKL. CDR3 sequence: CASSQDRGGLGYTF.

The chain employs TRBV20-1 and TRBJ2-7; TCRdb lists TRBD2, though no DNA is available to test this call. This CDR3 comprises 18 residues. Per the germline V gene, CDR1 is DFQATT and CDR2 is SNEGSKA (reference sequence). This chain's CDR3 is CSAREEGTSGRGFHEQYF.

The chain employs TRBV7-8 and TRBJ1-6; the D call from TCRdb, TRBD1, cannot be confirmed without DNA. This CDR3 is built from 19 residues. CDR1 SGHVS and CDR2 FQNEAQ come from the germline V gene. CDR3 in amino acids: CASSFRVGQEGLYNSPLHF.